This TCR beta chain was sequenced in a study of human T cells and chemical hapten exposure. Study as a whole: 2% DPC applied to a roughly 2 cm by roughly 2 cm arm area sensitized donors. Alopecia areata, totalis or universalis affected patients, mainly female.

Time point specified: pre-sensitization, week 0. The sample's treatment: therapeutic diphenylcyclopropenone sensitization with weekly scalp DPC. The sample holds a few counts of this clonotype. The CDR3 totals 13 residues. Trimming stripped 6 bases from V and 5 bases from J, with 11 bases between. MiXCR was run by TCRdb on the RACE reads, yielding one entry per CDR3 protein. The data hold tens of thousands of distinct CDR3 sequences, with approximately 8.8% observed a single time. The specimen was whole blood, collected in connection with sensitization to the hapten diphenylcyclopropenone (DPC). The chain recombines TRBV12-3 or TRBV12-4 with TRBJ2-1; D perhaps matches TRBD1 (6 bases). The sequence derives from a woman between 35 and 50 years old with alopecia areata. Some clones in this sample may be carry-over from other donors' samples. The CDR3 nucleotides read TGTGCCAGCAGCCCCAGGGGCCACAATGAGCAGTTCTTC. Translation: CASSPRGHNEQFF.